The 30 T cell receptor beta chains reported below all come from one sample, sequenced in a study of early T cells in non-severe SARS-CoV-2 infection. TCRdb re-called the 5' RACE reads through MiXCR, storing one row per CDR3 protein. The sample includes some 27,000 distinct CDR3 sequences, about 4.6% of them seen just once. The sequenced sample consisted of whole blood. The receptors were gathered from an adult who was a healthcare worker with PCR-confirmed SARS-CoV-2 infection or an uninfected control (not recorded which).

The V call is TRBV24-1, the J call TRBJ2-5, with D possibly called TRBD1 or TRBD2 (5 bases each). Germline lookup yields CDR1 KGHDR and CDR2 SFDVKD. V gave up 3 bases and J gave up 1 base, with 8 bases separating them. The CDR3 covers 14 residues. The CDR3 is CATSDPGTQETQYF. The CDR3 coding sequence is TGTGCCACCAGTGATCCCGGGACCCAAGAGACCCAGTACTTC.

This clonotype was detected ten times or more. The chain carries TRBV5-1 and TRBJ2-5; no reliable D call. CDR3 length equals 14 residues. CDR1 is SGHRS, CDR2 YFSETQ, per germline. V was trimmed by 2 bases and J by 1 base, leaving 9 bases between them. CDR3 in amino acids: CASSLIGSQETQYF. CDR3 DNA: TGCGCCAGCAGCTTAATTGGCTCCCAAGAGACCCAGTACTTC.

This clonotype was counted many times. This chain joins TRBV5-1 and TRBJ1-1, with D perhaps TRBD1 (6 bases). This CDR3 has 15 amino acids. The germline gives CDR1 SGHRS, CDR2 YFSETQ. V was clipped by 4 bases and J by 0 bases, with 13 bases between them. The CDR3 coding sequence is TGCGCCAGCAGCCCCCGGGACACCATGAACACTGAAGCTTTCTTT. It yields the protein CASSPRDTMNTEAFF.

The sample holds many counts of this clonotype. The chain joins TRBV3-1 to TRBJ1-5; the D is unclear. The germline V gene has CDR1 LGHDT and CDR2 YNNKEL (reference sequence). CDR3 size: 14 residues. V was pared by 1 base and J by 4 bases, with 8 bases between. CDR3 amino acids: CASSQGSGNQPQHF. In DNA, the CDR3 is TGTGCCAGCAGCCAAGGCAGTGGGAATCAGCCCCAGCATTTT.

This clonotype was observed a handful of times. The chain combines TRBV25-1 with TRBJ2-1, with unresolved D. This CDR3 contains 15 residues. Germline V gene data show CDR1 as MGHDK and CDR2 as SYGVNS. V was cut by 3 bases and J by 0 bases, with 9 bases left in between. CDR3 protein: CASSDPASSYNEQFF. The CDR3 DNA reads as TGTGCCAGCAGTGATCCCGCGAGCTCCTACAATGAGCAGTTCTTC.

This clonotype was counted ten times or more. The chain carries TRBV6-6 and TRBJ1-5; 8 nucleotides agree with TRBD1. Germline CDR1 reads MNHNY; CDR2 reads SVGAGI (reference sequence). The trim removed 5 bases at V and 7 bases at J, leaving 10 bases unmatched. The CDR3 length is 15 residues. As DNA, the CDR3 is TGTGCCAGCAGTCCAGACAGGGGAATTGCGCAGCCCCAGCATTTT. Residues: CASSPDRGIAQPQHF.

The table lists this clonotype with many counts. The chain recombines TRBV25-1 with TRBJ1-6; D not certain. The CDR3 runs to 14 residues. Germline lookup yields CDR1 MGHDK and CDR2 SYGVNS. V lost 1 base, J lost 8 bases, and 9 bases lay in between. CDR3: CASSEWRTDSPLHF. CDR3 DNA: TGTGCCAGCAGTGAATGGCGGACGGATTCACCCCTCCACTTT.

The CDR3 reads CASSLDPQETQYF. Here the CDR3 DNA reads TGTGCCAGCAGCCTGGACCCCCAAGAGACCCAGTACTTC. V usage is TRBV5-5 and J usage is TRBJ2-5; the D is unclear. Germline V lookup: CDR1 SGHKS, CDR2 YYEKEE (reference sequence). V was pared by 4 bases and J by 1 base, with 8 bases between. This CDR3 is 13 amino acids long.

The chain uses TRBV7-9 and TRBJ2-7; 12 nucleotides agree with TRBD1. V trimming: 5 bases; J trimming: 5 bases; junction bases outside the gene matches: 10. The CDR3 consists of 16 residues. Germline V gene data show CDR1 as SEHNR and CDR2 as FQNEAQ (reference sequence). The CDR3 is CASSRLTGTGGHEQYF. The CDR3 bases are TGTGCCAGCAGCCGACTGACCGGGACAGGGGGCCACGAGCAGTACTTC.

This clonotype has a handful of counts. The chain employs TRBV5-1 and TRBJ1-4, with 7 bases that match TRBD1. The ends lost 4 bases at V and 3 bases at J; junction bases unmatched: 3. Germline loops: CDR1 SGHRS, CDR2 YFSETQ. CDR3 size: 14 residues. The CDR3 DNA follows: TGCGCCAGCAGCCGGGGACAGTCTAATGAAAAACTGTTTTTT. It is translated as CASSRGQSNEKLFF.

The chain combines TRBV28 with TRBJ2-7; weak D call: TRBD2 (6 bases). Trimming pared 7 bases from V and 11 bases from J, leaving 18 bases between. From germline, CDR1 is MDHEN and CDR2 SYDVKM. This CDR3 has 12 residues. DNA for the CDR3: TGTGCCAGCAACTCGAACGCCCGGGAGAAGTACTTC. As protein: CASNSNAREKYF. Supplemented by reference TRBV28 and TRBJ2-7, the full variable domain reads DVKVTQSSRYLVKRTGEKVFLECVQDMDHENMFWYRQDPGLGLRLIYFSYDVKMKEKGDIPEGYSVSREKKERFSLILESASTNQTSMYLCASNSNAREKYFGPGTRLTVT.

This clonotype was recorded many times. This rearrangement joins TRBV28 to TRBJ2-5; D gene unclear. The CDR3 length is 13 residues. V dropped 10 bases and J dropped 0 bases, with 12 bases sitting between them. Germline V gene data show CDR1 as MDHEN and CDR2 as SYDVKM. This chain's CDR3 is CATETRYQETQYF. DNA for the CDR3: TGTGCCACAGAGACTCGCTACCAAGAGACCCAGTACTTC.

The sample holds many counts of this clonotype. The chain carries TRBV9 and TRBJ1-6, with no clear D. The CDR3 is 13 amino acids. The V end was cut by 4 bases, the J end by 10 bases, with 12 bases between. Germline V gene data show CDR1 as SGDLS and CDR2 as YYNGEE. CDR3 loop: CASSPGTYSPLHF. CDR3 DNA sequence: TGTGCCAGCAGCCCCGGAACCTACTCACCCCTCCACTTT.

This clonotype was recorded at least ten times. The chain employs TRBV5-5 and TRBJ2-3, with unresolved D. CDR3 length equals 13 residues. Deletions cut 1 base from V and 5 bases from J, with 8 bases between. Germline V gives CDR1 SGHKS, CDR2 YYEKEE (reference sequence). In DNA form, the CDR3 reads TGTGCCAGCAGCTTGAACAGCGAAGATACGCAGTATTTT. It specifies CASSLNSEDTQYF.

This clonotype was recorded at least ten times. The chain links TRBV18 to TRBJ1-1; D is unresolved. Trimming pared 3 bases from V and 3 bases from J, leaving 8 bases between. The germline V gene has CDR1 KGHSH and CDR2 LQKENI. The CDR3 is made up of 13 amino acids. The CDR3 coding sequence is TGTGCCAGCTCACCCCGCTCCGACACTGAAGCTTTCTTT. Encoded protein: CASSPRSDTEAFF. The full variable domain, rest sourced from reference TRBV18 and TRBJ1-1, is NAGVMQNPRHLVRRRGQEARLRCSPMKGHSHVYWYRQLPEEGLKFMVYLQKENIIDESGMPKERFSAEFPKEGPSILRIQQVVRGDSAAYFCASSPRSDTEAFFGQGTRLTVV.

CDR3 coding DNA: TGTGCCAGCAGCCTACGGAATGTATATGAGCAGTTCTTC. Translating gives CASSLRNVYEQFF. V is TRBV5-4 and J is TRBJ2-1; D unclear. This CDR3 spans 13 amino acids. V was pared by 4 bases and J by 8 bases, with 13 bases between. CDR1 is SGHNT and CDR2 is YYREEE in the germline V gene (reference sequence).

This clonotype was recorded a few times. The gene calls are TRBV7-2 and TRBJ2-3, with D perhaps TRBD2 (5 bases). The germline CDR1 and CDR2 sequences are SGHTA and FQGNSA. V shed 2 bases and J shed 8 bases, with 20 bases lying between them. This CDR3 comprises 16 residues. The DNA of the CDR3 is TGTGCCAGCAGCTTATTGGGAATACTAGGAGGCGGTACGCAGTATTTT. Its translation: CASSLLGILGGGTQYF.

This clonotype was recorded at least ten times. The J gene is TRBJ2-7, the V gene TRBV9; 12 bases map to TRBD2. The CDR3 has 15 amino acids. Germline V gene data show CDR1 as SGDLS and CDR2 as YYNGEE. Losses at the gene ends were 4 bases for V and 2 bases for J; bases not matched to a gene: 4. The CDR3 DNA reads as TGTGCCAGCAGCCTCGGACTAGCGGGAACCTACGAGCAGTACTTC. This encodes CASSLGLAGTYEQYF.

By its share, this clonotype is medium-sized. This chain joins TRBV24-1 and TRBJ2-1; the D gene is possibly TRBD1 (6 bases). The CDR3 runs 15 residues. The germline CDR1 and CDR2 sequences are KGHDR and SFDVKD. V was cut by 5 bases and J by 0 bases, with 10 bases left in between. In nucleotides, the CDR3 is TGTGCCACCAGTGGGGGCAGGGGCTCCTACAATGAGCAGTTCTTC. Translation gives CATSGGRGSYNEQFF.

This clonotype showed up many times. This chain links TRBV4-2 with TRBJ1-2, with 11 positions matching TRBD1. Per germline, CDR1 LGHNA and CDR2 YNFKEQ. The CDR3 contains 16 residues. The trim removed 4 bases at V and 0 bases at J, leaving 4 bases unmatched. Written as DNA, the CDR3 is TGTGCCAGCAGCCGGGACAGGGGGGACTCTAACTATGGCTACACCTTC. It yields the protein CASSRDRGDSNYGYTF.

This clonotype came up many times. This chain joins TRBV9 and TRBJ1-3; 7 nucleotides agree with TRBD1. This CDR3 spans 15 amino acids. Germline trimming cut 4 bases from V and 0 bases from J; bases unmatched to any gene: 4. Germline V CDR1 and CDR2: SGDLS, YYNGEE. CDR3 coding DNA: TGTGCCAGCAGCCCGGGACAGAACTCTGGAAACACCATATATTTT. Protein sequence: CASSPGQNSGNTIYF.

This clonotype was observed many times. The J gene is TRBJ1-6, the V gene TRBV27; TRBD1 might be the D (5 bases). From germline, CDR1 is MNHEY and CDR2 SMNVEV (reference sequence). V lost 6 bases and J 7 bases, leaving 13 bases between the germline ends. The CDR3 consists of 14 residues. The CDR3 spells CASSPGGSNSPLHF. CDR3 coding DNA: TGTGCCAGCAGCCCCGGGGGTTCGAATTCACCCCTCCACTTT.

This clonotype has ten or more counts. This chain links TRBV4-2 with TRBJ1-2; possibly TRBD1 for D (5 bases). The CDR3 is 15 amino acids. V was cut by 0 bases and J by 4 bases, with 12 bases left in between. The germline V gene encodes CDR1 LGHNA and CDR2 YNFKEQ. CDR3 nucleotides: TGTGCCAGCAGCCAAGATGCCGGGACCAGCTATGGCTACACCTTC. Protein product: CASSQDAGTSYGYTF.

This clonotype was picked up many times. This chain joins TRBV6-5 and TRBJ2-5, with 8 bases aligning to TRBD2. The V segment lost 8 bases and the J segment 1 base; nucleotides outside the gene matches: 6. The CDR3 sequence is 14 residues long. Germline V gene data show CDR1 as MNHEY and CDR2 as SVGAGI. The CDR3 bases are TGTGCCAGCGCCCAGGCGGGGGGCCAAGAGACCCAGTACTTC. Translating gives CASAQAGGQETQYF.

This clonotype was detected ten times or more. The V gene is TRBV5-1, the J gene TRBJ2-7; maybe TRBD1 (7 bases). With 5 bases removed from V and 7 bases from J, the gap between germline ends came to 22 bases. This CDR3 contains 15 residues. The germline V gene has CDR1 SGHRS and CDR2 YFSETQ. CDR3 in DNA: TGCGCCAGCAGGGAGGGGGACAGCCGTACGGTGGAGCAGTACTTC. Protein sequence: CASREGDSRTVEQYF.

The sample holds a few counts of this clonotype. This chain links TRBV7-3 with TRBJ2-1; TRBD2 matches at 8 bases. Losses at the gene ends were 5 bases for V and 9 bases for J; bases not matched to a gene: 12. This CDR3 is built from 15 residues. Germline V gene sequence: CDR1 SGHTA, CDR2 FQGTGA. The CDR3 region has the DNA TGTGCCAGCAGCACCGCCCCGGGACTAGGAGTTGAGCAGTTCTTC. Residues: CASSTAPGLGVEQFF.

In this sample, this clonotype turned up many times. The CDR3 here is CASSDREYNNEQFF. The DNA for the CDR3 is TGTGCCAGCTCGGACAGGGAGTATAACAATGAGCAGTTCTTC. This rearrangement joins TRBV25-1 to TRBJ2-1, with 8 bases lining up with TRBD1. The CDR3 spans 14 residues. Trimming at V came to 8 bases and at J to 5 bases, leaving 8 bases not matched to a gene. Germline assignment: CDR1 MGHDK and CDR2 SYGVNS.

This clonotype was counted many times. The V and J genes are TRBV29-1 and TRBJ1-4, with D possibly being TRBD1 (5 bases). CDR1 is SQVTM and CDR2 is ANQGSEA in the germline V gene. Trimming removed 6 bases at V and 5 bases at J, with 7 bases between. The CDR3 is made up of 11 amino acids. DNA of the CDR3: TGCAGCGTGGGGGACAATGAAAAACTGTTTTTT. This encodes CSVGDNEKLFF.

In this sample, this clonotype turned up many times. V usage is TRBV24-1 and J usage is TRBJ2-1, with D perhaps matching TRBD2 (6 bases). Germline V gives CDR1 KGHDR, CDR2 SFDVKD. Trimming pared 5 bases from V and 8 bases from J, leaving 15 bases between. The CDR3 spans 14 residues. CDR3 DNA: TGTGCCACCAGTGGGGACTCCCCCAGGGATGAGCAGTTCTTC. Its protein product is CATSGDSPRDEQFF.

This clonotype was seen repeatedly, ten times or more. The rearrangement links TRBV6-5 to TRBJ2-7, with 13 positions matching TRBD2. The V segment lost 6 bases and the J segment 3 bases; nucleotides outside the gene matches: 5. The CDR3 is 15 amino acids. Germline V gene data show CDR1 as MNHEY and CDR2 as SVGAGI. The chain's CDR3 is CASRRGTSGNYEQYF. Here the CDR3 DNA reads TGTGCCAGCAGACGTGGGACTAGCGGGAACTACGAGCAGTACTTC.